Below are 5 T cell receptor beta chains sequenced from a single sample in a study of shared clonotypes between healthy human individuals. Profiled with immunoSEQ multiplex PCR; TCRdb holds only in-frame clones, not every one. Of roughly 500,000 clones listed, about 85% are singletons. Sequencing was carried out using PBMCs. All receptors derive from a woman in her forties in good health. Some clones in this sample may be carry-over from other donors' samples.

The chain joins TRBV29-1 to TRBJ2-1, with no clear D. The V gene lost 6 bases and the J gene lost 5 bases, with 5 bases spanning the gap. CDR1 is SQVTM, CDR2 ANQGSEA, per germline. The CDR3 has 10 amino acids. The CDR3 here is CSVRNNEQFF. The CDR3 DNA reads TGCAGCGTCCGAAACAATGAGCAGTTCTTC.

The chain employs TRBV10-2 and TRBJ2-2; D unclear. Germline V CDR1 and CDR2: WSHSY, SAAADI. The CDR3 extends over 15 amino acids. V lost 7 bases and J lost 6, with 18 bases in between. This CDR3 is CASTTRDKGAGELFF. CDR3 sequence (DNA): TGCGCCAGCACTACGCGCGACAAGGGCGCCGGGGAGCTGTTTTTT.

This chain connects TRBV4-2 to TRBJ2-5; 8 bases are a match to TRBD2. The CDR3 extends over 14 amino acids. CDR1 is LGHNA, CDR2 YNFKEQ, per germline. The V and J ends lost 4 bases and 5 bases, in that order; junction bases with no gene match: 6. The CDR3 DNA reads as TGTGCCAGCAGCCCTGGGACTAGAGGCGAGACCCAGTACTTC. As protein: CASSPGTRGETQYF.

This chain uses TRBV25-1 with TRBJ2-7, with D possibly matching TRBD1 (5 bases). This CDR3 contains 12 residues. Germline lookup yields CDR1 MGHDK and CDR2 SYGVNS. The V end was cut by 8 bases, the J end by 2 bases, with 10 bases between. The CDR3 nucleotides read TGTGCCAGCGCCGGACAAACCTACGAGCAGTACTTC. Its protein is CASAGQTYEQYF.

With respect to this clone: This specimen includes other DNA sequences encoding the same CDR3. The chain employs TRBV19 and TRBJ1-1; D is undetermined. Germline assignment: CDR1 LNHDA and CDR2 SQIVND (reference sequence). V was shortened by 3 bases and J by 3 bases, with 11 bases between the two germline ends. The CDR3 runs 14 residues. The CDR3 loop reads CASSIVGAYTEAFF. In DNA, the CDR3 is TGTGCCAGTAGTATTGTGGGAGCGTACACTGAAGCTTTCTTT.